The present entry profiles one T cell receptor (beta chain) with its context. What it binds is unknown. This entry is derived from a study of cytomegalovirus exposure and HLA in healthy donors. For the study at large: The Caucasian-associated ancestry cluster contained roughly four fifths of the approximately 410 genotyped donors. General study findings and limits: Later on, a genetic analysis was performed. It linked a missense variant in DCLRE1C with V- and J-gene trimming of TCR beta. Earlier analysis yielded a pattern in which most TCR beta V segments were productive about 90% or about 30% of the time. The authors enumerated around 150 TCR beta chains as linked to cytomegalovirus.

The PCR had 60 Vbeta and 13 Jbeta primers. Measured with immunoSEQ multiplex PCR; TCRdb has only the in-frame clones, and not every one. Altogether about 120,000 clones are present, approximately 72% being singletons, with the ten largest covering 30%. This clonotype was sampled from a man in his sixties in good health and CMV-seropositive. The sample was PBMCs.

The CDR3 region is CASSARTSGSGSVHEQYF. Written as DNA, the CDR3 is TGTGCCAGCAGCGCCCGGACTAGCGGGAGTGGTTCGGTCCACGAGCAGTACTTC. This chain connects TRBV7-2 to TRBJ2-7; TRBD2 aligns across 13 bases. This CDR3 comprises 18 residues. J lost 5 bases, V lost 5 bases, and 15 bases had no gene match. Looked up from germline, CDR1 is SGHTA and CDR2 is FQGNSA.